This is a list of T cell receptor beta chains from one sample in a study of shared clonotypes between healthy human individuals. Assay used: immunoSEQ multiplex PCR; TCRdb lists only in-frame clones, some missing. The sample includes 800,000 to 1,200,000 clones, 75% to 85% of them seen just once. Sequences were obtained from memory CD4+ T cells from PBMCs. Receptors were obtained from a man younger than 35 in good health. Some clones in this sample may be carry-over from other donors' samples. The CDR3 runs from the conserved cysteine through the conserved F or W. The order of the fields is CDR3 protein, CDR3 DNA, V gene, clone size, D gene, J gene. A D gene is named only where the DNA matches it firmly. Only part of the rows carry a size: once, few, many, or a class if the clone is expanded.

CDR3 protein: CASSYSQQGSEQYF; CDR3 DNA: TGTGCCAGCAGTTACTCTCAACAGGGGAGCGAGCAGTACTTC; V gene: TRBV6-6; clone size: -; D gene: TRBD1; J gene: TRBJ2-7
CDR3 protein: CASSYVDQETQYF; CDR3 DNA: TGTGCCAGCAGTTACGTGGACCAAGAGACCCAGTACTTC; V gene: TRBV6-5; clone size: -; D gene: -; J gene: TRBJ2-5
CDR3 protein: CASRQGWGEKLFF; CDR3 DNA: TGTGCCAGCAGACAGGGATGGGGTGAAAAACTGTTTTTT; V gene: TRBV6-5; clone size: few; D gene: -; J gene: TRBJ1-4
CDR3 protein: CASSAAGGGTDTQYF; CDR3 DNA: TGTGCCAGCAGCGCCGCGGGAGGGGGGACAGATACGCAGTATTTT; V gene: TRBV5-6; clone size: once; D gene: TRBD2; J gene: TRBJ2-3
CDR3 protein: CASSPRGPPWF; CDR3 DNA: TGTGCCAGCAGCCCCCGCGGCCCCCCTTGGTTC; V gene: TRBV5-7; clone size: -; D gene: -; J gene: TRBJ2-7
CDR3 protein: CASSSSRGFGNTIYF; CDR3 DNA: TGTGCCAGCAGTTCGTCCAGGGGCTTTGGAAACACCATATATTTT; V gene: TRBV28; clone size: -; D gene: -; J gene: TRBJ1-3
CDR3 protein: CASSRQGRNEQFF; CDR3 DNA: TGTGCCAGCAGCCGACAGGGAAGGAATGAGCAGTTCTTC; V gene: TRBV9; clone size: -; D gene: TRBD1; J gene: TRBJ2-1
CDR3 protein: CASGGPNTGELFF; CDR3 DNA: TGTGCCAGCGGAGGGCCGAACACCGGGGAGCTGTTTTTT; V gene: TRBV7-3; clone size: -; D gene: -; J gene: TRBJ2-2
CDR3 protein: CASSFNRGQPQHF; CDR3 DNA: TGTGCCAGCAGCTTTAATCGGGGTCAGCCCCAGCATTTT; V gene: TRBV5-8; clone size: once; D gene: -; J gene: TRBJ1-5
CDR3 protein: CASSLRTDSGNTIYF; CDR3 DNA: TGTGCCAGCAGCCTACGGACCGACTCTGGAAACACCATATATTTT; V gene: TRBV7-8; clone size: -; D gene: -; J gene: TRBJ1-3
CDR3 protein: CASSRRTEETQYF; CDR3 DNA: TGTGCCAGCAGCCGAAGGACAGAAGAGACCCAGTACTTC; V gene: TRBV27; clone size: -; D gene: -; J gene: TRBJ2-5